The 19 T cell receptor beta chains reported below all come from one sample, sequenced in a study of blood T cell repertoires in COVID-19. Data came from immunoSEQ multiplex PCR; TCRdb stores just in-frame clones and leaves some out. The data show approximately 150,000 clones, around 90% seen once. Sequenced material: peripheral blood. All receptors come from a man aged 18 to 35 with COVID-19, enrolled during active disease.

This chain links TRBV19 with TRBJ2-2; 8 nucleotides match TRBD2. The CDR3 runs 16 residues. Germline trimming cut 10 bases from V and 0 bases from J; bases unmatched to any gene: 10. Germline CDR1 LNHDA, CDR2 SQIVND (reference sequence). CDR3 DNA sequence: TGTGCCACCGGGGGGTATAGCGGGGCGAACACCGGGGAGCTGTTTTTT. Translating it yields CATGGYSGANTGELFF.

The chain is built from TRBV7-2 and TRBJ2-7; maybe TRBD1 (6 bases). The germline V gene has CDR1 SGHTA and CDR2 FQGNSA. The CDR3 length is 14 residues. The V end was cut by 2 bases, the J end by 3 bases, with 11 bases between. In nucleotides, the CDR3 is TGTGCCAGCAGCTTAAAGGACAGATACTACGAGCAGTACTTC. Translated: CASSLKDRYYEQYF.

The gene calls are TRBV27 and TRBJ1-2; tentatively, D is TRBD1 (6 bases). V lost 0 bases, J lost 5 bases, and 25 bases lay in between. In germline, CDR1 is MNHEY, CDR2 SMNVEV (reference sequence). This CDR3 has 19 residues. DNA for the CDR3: TGTGCCAGCAGTTTATCAGGGGGGGGCGCTGGGTTTCCTATTTATGGCTACACCTTC. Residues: CASSLSGGGAGFPIYGYTF.

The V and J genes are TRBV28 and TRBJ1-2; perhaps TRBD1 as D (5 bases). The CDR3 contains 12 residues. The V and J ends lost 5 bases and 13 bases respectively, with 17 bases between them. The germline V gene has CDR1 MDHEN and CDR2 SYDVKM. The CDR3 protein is CASSRLGGGSTF. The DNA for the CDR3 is TGTGCCAGCAGTCGGCTGGGGGGGGGTTCCACCTTC.

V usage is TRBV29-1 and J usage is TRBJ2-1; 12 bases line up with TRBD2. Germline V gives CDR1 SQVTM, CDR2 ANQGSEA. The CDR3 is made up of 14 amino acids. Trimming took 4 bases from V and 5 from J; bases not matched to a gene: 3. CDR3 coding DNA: TGCAGCGTTGGATCTAGCGGGAGGGACAATGAGCAGTTCTTC. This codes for CSVGSSGRDNEQFF.

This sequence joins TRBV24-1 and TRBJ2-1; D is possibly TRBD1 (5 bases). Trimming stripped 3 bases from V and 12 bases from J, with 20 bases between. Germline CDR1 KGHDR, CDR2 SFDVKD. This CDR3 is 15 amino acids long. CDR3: CATSDIYSDTARQFF. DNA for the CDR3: TGTGCCACCAGTGATATATACTCGGACACCGCGAGGCAGTTCTTC.

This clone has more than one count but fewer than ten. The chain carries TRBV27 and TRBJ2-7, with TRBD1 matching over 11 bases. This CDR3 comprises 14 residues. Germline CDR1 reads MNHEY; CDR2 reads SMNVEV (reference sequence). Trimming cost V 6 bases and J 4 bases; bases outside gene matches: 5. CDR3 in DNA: TGTGCCAGCAGCCAAGGGACAGGGGGTTACGAGCAGTACTTC. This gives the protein CASSQGTGGYEQYF.

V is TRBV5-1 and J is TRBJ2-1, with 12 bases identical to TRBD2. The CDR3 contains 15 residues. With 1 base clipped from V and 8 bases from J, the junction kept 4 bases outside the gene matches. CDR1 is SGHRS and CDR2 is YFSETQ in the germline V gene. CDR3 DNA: TGCGCCAGCAGCTTGACTAGCGGGAGGTTCGATGAGCAGTTCTTC. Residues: CASSLTSGRFDEQFF.

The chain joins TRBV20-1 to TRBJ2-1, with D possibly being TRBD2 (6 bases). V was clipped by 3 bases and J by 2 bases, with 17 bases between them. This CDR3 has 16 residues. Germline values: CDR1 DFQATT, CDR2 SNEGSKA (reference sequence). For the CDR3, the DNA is TGCAGTGCTAGTTGGGGAGGAGCGCAGACCTACAATGAGCAGTTCTTC. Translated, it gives CSASWGGAQTYNEQFF.

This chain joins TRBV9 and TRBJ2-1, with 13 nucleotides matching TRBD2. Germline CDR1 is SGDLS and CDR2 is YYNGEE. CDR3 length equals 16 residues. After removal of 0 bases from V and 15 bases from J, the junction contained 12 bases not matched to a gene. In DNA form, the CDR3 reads TGTGCCAGCAGCGTAGATGGGGGGACTAGCGGGATTCTGCTGTTCTTC. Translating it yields CASSVDGGTSGILLFF.

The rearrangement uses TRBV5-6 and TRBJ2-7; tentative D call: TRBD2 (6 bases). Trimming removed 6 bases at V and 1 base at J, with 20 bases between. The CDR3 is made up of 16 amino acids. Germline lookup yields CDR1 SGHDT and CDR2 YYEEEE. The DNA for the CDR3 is TGTGCCAGCACACCGGGGGACGTTCAGGCTTCCTACGAGCAGTACTTC. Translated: CASTPGDVQASYEQYF.

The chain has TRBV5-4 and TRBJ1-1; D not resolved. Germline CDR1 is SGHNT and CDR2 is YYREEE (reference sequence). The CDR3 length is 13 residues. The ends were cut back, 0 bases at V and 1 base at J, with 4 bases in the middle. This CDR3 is CASSLGPNTEAFF. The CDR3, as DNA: TGTGCCAGCAGCTTGGGGCCGAACACTGAAGCTTTCTTT.

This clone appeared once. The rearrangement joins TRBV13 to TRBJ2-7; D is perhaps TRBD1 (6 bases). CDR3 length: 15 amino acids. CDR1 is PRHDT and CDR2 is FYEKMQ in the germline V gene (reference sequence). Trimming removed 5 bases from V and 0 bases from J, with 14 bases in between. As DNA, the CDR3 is TGTGCCAGCAGCGACCGGGACAAAGGCTCCTACGAGCAGTACTTC. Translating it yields CASSDRDKGSYEQYF.

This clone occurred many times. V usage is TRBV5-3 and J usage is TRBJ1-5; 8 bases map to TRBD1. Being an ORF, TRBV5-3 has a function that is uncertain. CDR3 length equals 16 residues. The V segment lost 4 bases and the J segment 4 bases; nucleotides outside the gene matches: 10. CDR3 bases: TGTGCCAGAAGCCTGGGCAGGGGGCAAGGGAATCAGCCCCAGCATTTT. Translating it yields CARSLGRGQGNQPQHF.

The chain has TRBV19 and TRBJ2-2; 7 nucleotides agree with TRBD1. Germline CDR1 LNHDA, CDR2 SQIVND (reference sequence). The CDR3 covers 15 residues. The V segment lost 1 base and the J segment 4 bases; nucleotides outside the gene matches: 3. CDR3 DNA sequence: TGTGCCAGTAGTATAGGTGGGACAGCCACCGGGGAGCTGTTTTTT. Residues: CASSIGGTATGELFF. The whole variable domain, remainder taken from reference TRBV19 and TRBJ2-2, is DGGITQSPKYLFRKEGQNVTLSCEQNLNHDAMYWYRQDPGQGLRLIYYSQIVNDFQKGDIAEGYSVSREKKESFPLTVTSAQKNPTAFYLCASSIGGTATGELFFGEGSRLTVL.

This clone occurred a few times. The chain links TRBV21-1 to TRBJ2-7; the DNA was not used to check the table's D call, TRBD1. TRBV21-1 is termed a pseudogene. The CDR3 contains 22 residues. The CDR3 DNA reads TGTGCCAGCAGCAAAGAGGGCAGGTCCCACAGGGGAAAGGCTAGGGGCTCCTACGAGCAGTACTTC. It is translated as CASSKEGRSHRGKARGSYEQYF.

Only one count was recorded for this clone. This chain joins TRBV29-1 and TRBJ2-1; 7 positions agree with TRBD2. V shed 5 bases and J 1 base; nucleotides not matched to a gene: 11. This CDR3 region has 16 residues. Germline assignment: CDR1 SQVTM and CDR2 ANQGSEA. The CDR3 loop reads CSVKRVLAISYNEQFF. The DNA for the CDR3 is TGCAGCGTTAAAAGGGTACTAGCGATTTCCTACAATGAGCAGTTCTTC.

The CDR3 loop is CASSLGGSNTEAFF. The CDR3 DNA is TGTGCCAGCAGCTTAGGAGGGTCGAACACTGAAGCTTTCTTT. V is TRBV11-1 and J is TRBJ1-1, with no clear D. The V gene's germline CDR1 is SGHAT and CDR2 FQDESV (reference sequence). CDR3 length equals 14 residues. V was cut by 1 base and J by 1 base, with 7 bases left in between.

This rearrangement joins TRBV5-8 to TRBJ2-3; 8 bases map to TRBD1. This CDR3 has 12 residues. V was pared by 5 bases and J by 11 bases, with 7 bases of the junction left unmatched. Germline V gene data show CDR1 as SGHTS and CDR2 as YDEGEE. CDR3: CASSFPGQGQYF. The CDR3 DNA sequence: TGTGCCAGCAGTTTCCCTGGACAGGGGCAGTATTTT.